The rows below give T cell receptor beta chains drawn from one sample of a study of brain metastases from non-small cell lung cancer. The method was immunoSEQ multiplex PCR; TCRdb's version includes in-frame clones alone and lacks a portion of them. The sample has 450 to 650 clones, 91% seen once; the top ten hold under 9.5%. Sequencing was carried out using tissue from a brain metastasis. The source of these receptors is a donor aged 40 or over with non-small cell lung cancer. Both conserved end residues are part of each CDR3. A D gene is named only where the DNA matches it firmly. A clone size is listed for some rows: how often the clone was seen (once, few, many), or a class if it is expanded.

j_call,cdr3_length,clone_size,d_call,v_call,cdr3_aa,cdr3_nt
TRBJ2-3,17,.,TRBD2,TRBV4-2,CASSQDPMGGGTDTQYF,TGTGCCAGCAGCCAAGACCCCATGGGGGGGGGCACAGATACGCAGTATTTT
TRBJ2-2,16,.,TRBD2,TRBV6-5,CASSYSNLAGSRELFF,TGTGCCAGCAGTTACTCGAACCTAGCGGGAAGCAGGGAGCTGTTTTTT
TRBJ2-7,16,.,.,TRBV3-1/TRBV3-2,CASSLRGAGASYEQYF,TGTGCCAGCAGTCTCCGAGGGGCGGGGGCATCCTACGAGCAGTACTTC
TRBJ2-5,16,.,.,TRBV3-1/TRBV3-2,CASSLRIAAPQETQYF,TGTGCCAGCAGCCTAAGAATAGCGGCACCCCAAGAGACCCAGTACTTC
TRBJ1-2,13,.,.,TRBV12-3/TRBV12-4,CASSRGTYYGYTF,TGTGCCAGCAGTAGAGGGACATATTATGGCTACACCTTC
TRBJ2-7,14,.,.,TRBV9,CASSVAAGDYEQYF,TGTGCCAGCAGCGTAGCTGCCGGGGACTACGAGCAGTACTTC
TRBJ2-1,15,.,TRBD2,TRBV7-2,CASSPGLAGRNEQFF,TGTGCCAGCAGCCCGGGACTAGCGGGGAGGAATGAGCAGTTCTTC
TRBJ1-1,14,once,.,TRBV7-8,CASSLELMNTEAFF,TGTGCCAGCAGCTTAGAGCTTATGAACACTGAAGCTTTCTTT
TRBJ2-3,15,once,.,TRBV1,CTSSQARGAPDTQYF,TGCACCAGCAGCCAAGCGAGGGGGGCTCCAGATACGCAGTATTTT
TRBJ2-7,15,.,.,TRBV6-5,CASSYSLSAPYEQYF,TGTGCCAGCAGTTACTCGTTATCAGCCCCCTACGAGCAGTACTTC
TRBJ1-1,14,.,.,TRBV25-1,CASSDISGNTEAFF,TGTGCCAGCAGCGACATCTCAGGTAACACTGAAGCTTTCTTT
TRBJ1-2,14,.,.,TRBV7-2,CASSPGKGQFGYTF,TGTGCCAGCAGCCCTGGGAAGGGGCAGTTTGGCTACACCTTC
TRBJ2-3,16,.,.,TRBV15,CATSEGRRPSTDTQYF,TGTGCCACCAGCGAAGGCCGGAGGCCTAGCACAGATACGCAGTATTTT
TRBJ1-1,13,.,.,TRBV27,CASSGFGAAEAFF,TGTGCCAGCAGTGGATTTGGTGCCGCTGAAGCTTTCTTT